The next 14 T cell receptor beta chains were all read from a single sample in a study of T cells in women clearing cervical HPV infection. The assay was immunoSEQ multiplex PCR, and TCRdb's table has in-frame clones only and misses some. In total, the table holds about 20,000 clones. Sequences were obtained from blood buffy coat. The receptor source for this set is a woman aged 18-70 years with a cervical HPV16 infection that either progressed to CIN3+ or cleared (not recorded which).

Note on this clone: The CDR3 end is not reached by the read, which stops 3 residues before it; the germline J gene fills it in. The chain is built from TRBV7-8 and TRBJ1-5; 8 bases align to TRBD1. Germline CDR1 reads SGHVS; CDR2 reads FQNEAQ. The CDR3 runs to 15 residues. V shed 8 bases, J shed 6 bases, and the junction held 12 bases outside the gene matches. The CDR3 reads CASLEGAGGGQPQHF. The sequenced CDR3 bases are TGTGCCAGCTTGGAAGGGGCAGGGGGCGGTCAGCCC.

Frequency places this clone as medium-sized. The read gets to within 3 residues of the CDR3 end, and the germline J gene fills in the rest. The rearrangement links TRBV7-9 to TRBJ2-2; 9 bases align to TRBD1. The CDR3 extends over 12 amino acids. The V and J ends lost 11 bases and 4 bases, in that order; junction bases with no gene match: 2. Per the germline V gene, CDR1 is SEHNR and CDR2 is FQNEAQ (reference sequence). The chain's CDR3 is CAGDRATGELFF. CDR3 bases read: TGTGCCGGGGACAGGGCCACCGGGGAG.

Points on this clone: A read error may produce the germline difference seen at one junction end. From the germline J gene comes the end of the CDR3, since the read stops 3 residues before it. This chain joins TRBV4-2 and TRBJ2-5, with 7 positions matching TRBD1. The CDR3 is 16 amino acids. Germline assignment: CDR1 LGHNA and CDR2 YNFKEQ. The sequenced part of the CDR3 DNA is TGCGCCAGCAGCCAAGAAATCCGGGACAGTAGGCGGACC. Translating it yields CASSQEIRDSRRT. The CDR3 in full is CASSQEIRDSRRTQYF.

As regards this clone: The read ends 3 residues before the CDR3 terminus; that terminus is restored from the germline J gene. The rearrangement uses TRBV11-2 and TRBJ2-7, with D tentatively TRBD1 (6 bases). The V gene lost 5 bases and the J gene lost 0 bases, with 11 bases spanning the gap. This CDR3 comprises 14 residues. Germline V CDR1 and CDR2: SGHAT, FQNNGV. The CDR3 loop is CASSVTGNSYEQYF. The covered CDR3 bases are TGTGCCAGCAGCGTTACAGGGAACTCCTACGAG.

Comments on this clone: The CDR3 extends 3 residues past the end of the read, so its final part is completed from the germline J gene. The chain is built from TRBV18 and TRBJ1-1; D is possibly TRBD1 (6 bases). This CDR3 region has 15 residues. Germline CDR1 KGHSH, CDR2 LQKENI. The part of the CDR3 DNA that was read is TGTGCCAGCTCACCACCGAATCAGGGGTTGGAGACC. It is translated as CASSPPNQGLET. In full, the CDR3 is CASSPPNQGLETAFF.

Comments on this clone: From the germline J gene comes the end of the CDR3, since the read stops 3 residues before it. The V call is TRBV7-9, the J call TRBJ2-3; TRBD2 might be the D (5 bases). CDR1 and CDR2 from the germline V gene are SEHNR and FQNEAQ (reference sequence). This CDR3 comprises 12 residues. CDR3 sequence: CASSLGELAQYF. Partial CDR3 DNA: TGTGCCAGCAGCTTAGGGGAACTAGCG.

In the case of this clone: The DNA ends 3 residues before the CDR3 does, and the rest of the CDR3 is filled in from the germline J gene. J is TRBJ2-7 and V is TRBV4-1, with D maybe TRBD1 (6 bases). This CDR3 is 14 amino acids long. Per the germline V gene, CDR1 is MGHRA and CDR2 is YSYEKL. V dropped 4 bases and J dropped 2 bases, with 12 bases sitting between them. This CDR3 is CASSRTVWAYEQYF. The part of the CDR3 DNA that was read is TGCGCCAGCAGCCGGACAGTTTGGGCCTACGAG.

Comments on this clone: Read data end 3 residues before the CDR3 end; the end is taken from the germline J gene. The chain joins TRBV5-1 to TRBJ2-5; D might be TRBD1 (5 bases). This CDR3 is built from 14 residues. Per germline, CDR1 SGHRS and CDR2 YFSETQ. V was trimmed by 3 bases and J by 2 bases, leaving 11 bases between them. Incomplete CDR3 DNA: TGCGCCAGCAGCTGGAAAGACAGTCAAGAGACC. It specifies CASSWKDSQET. Given in full, the CDR3 is CASSWKDSQETQYF.

About this clone itself: Sequence at one end of the junction differs from germline and may be a read error. The CDR3: CASSQARSHTGTLYGYTF. The DNA read from the CDR3 is TGCGCCAGCAGCCAAGCCCGGTCTCATACAGGGACATTGTATGGC. The V gene is TRBV4-2, the J gene TRBJ1-2, with D tentatively TRBD1 (6 bases). Read data end 3 residues before the CDR3 end; the end is taken from the germline J gene. There are 18 residues in the CDR3. Germline V gives CDR1 LGHNA, CDR2 YNFKEQ.

On this clone: The CDR3 goes on 3 residues after the read ends, and that part is filled in from the germline J gene. This chain uses TRBV6-1 with TRBJ2-3; TRBD2 aligns across 8 bases. The CDR3 contains 16 residues. With V trimmed by 2 bases and J by 4 bases, 8 bases remained unmatched. Germline V gene lookup returns CDR1 MNHNS and CDR2 SASEGT. CDR3 DNA (partial): TGTGCCAGCAGTGAAAACGGGGGGGCGGTTCCAGATACG. Protein: CASSENGGAVPDT. The whole CDR3 reads CASSENGGAVPDTQYF.

As to this clone: Coverage ceases 3 residues before the CDR3 finishes, and the germline J gene fills in the end. This sequence joins TRBV20-1 and TRBJ1-6, with D perhaps matching TRBD1 (5 bases). The CDR3 has 15 residues. V lost 4 bases and J 9 bases, leaving 19 bases between the germline ends. The germline CDR1 and CDR2 sequences are DFQATT and SNEGSKA (reference sequence). The DNA read from the CDR3 is TGCAGTGCTAAACAGGCCTCTAGCGGGAGTTCACCC. It codes for CSAKQASSGSSP. The whole CDR3 sequence reads CSAKQASSGSSPLHF.

To note about this clone: The read terminates 3 residues ahead of where the CDR3 ends, so the germline J gene completes it. The chain couples TRBV19 to TRBJ2-2, with TRBD1 matching 9 bases. The CDR3 contains 14 residues. The germline V gene has CDR1 LNHDA and CDR2 SQIVND (reference sequence). Germline trimming cut 7 bases from V and 2 bases from J; bases unmatched to any gene: 2. CDR3 DNA (partial): TGTGCCAGTACCACAGGGGGCAACACCGGGGAG. This codes for CASTTGGNTGE. The entire CDR3 is CASTTGGNTGELFF.

As concerns this clone: The observed sequence ends 3 residues before the CDR3 terminus, with the missing tail filled in from the germline J gene. The chain couples TRBV19 to TRBJ2-3; D is ambiguous. The length of the CDR3 is 15 residues. Germline V CDR1 and CDR2: LNHDA, SQIVND (reference sequence). V lost 3 bases and J lost 1, with 11 bases in between. CDR3 sequence reads: CASSISGWGTDTQYF. The DNA read from the CDR3 is TGTGCCAGTAGTATCTCAGGTTGGGGCACAGATACG.

The covered CDR3 bases are TGTGCCAGTAGGGACAGGGGCGATCAGCCC. Amino acid sequence: CASRDRGDQP. The entire CDR3 is CASRDRGDQPQHF. The V gene is TRBV19, the J gene TRBJ1-5, with 9 bases that match TRBD1. The CDR3 end falls 3 residues outside the read, so it is completed with the germline J gene. CDR3 length: 13 amino acids. Germline CDR1 reads LNHDA; CDR2 reads SQIVND (reference sequence). The trim removed 6 bases at V and 5 bases at J, leaving 2 bases unmatched. Filled out from reference TRBV19 and TRBJ1-5, the complete variable domain reads DGGITQSPKYLFRKEGQNVTLSCEQNLNHDAMYWYRQDPGQGLRLIYYSQIVNDFQKGDIAEGYSVSREKKESFPLTVTSAQKNPTAFYLCASRDRGDQPQHFGDGTRLSIL.